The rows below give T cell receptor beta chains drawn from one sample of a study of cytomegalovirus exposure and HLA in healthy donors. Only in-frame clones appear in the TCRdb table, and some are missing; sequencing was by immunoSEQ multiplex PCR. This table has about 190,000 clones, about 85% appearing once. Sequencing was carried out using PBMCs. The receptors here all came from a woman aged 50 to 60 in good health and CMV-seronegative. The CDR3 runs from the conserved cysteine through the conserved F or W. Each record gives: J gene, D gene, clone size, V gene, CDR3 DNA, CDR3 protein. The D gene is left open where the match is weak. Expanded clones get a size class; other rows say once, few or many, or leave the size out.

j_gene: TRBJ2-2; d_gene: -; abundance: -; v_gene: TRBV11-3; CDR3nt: TGTGCCAGCAGCTTAACAGCACCGAACACCGGGGAGCTGTTTTTT; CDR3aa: CASSLTAPNTGELFF
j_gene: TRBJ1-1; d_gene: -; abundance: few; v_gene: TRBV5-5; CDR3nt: TGTGCCAGCAGCTTGTATGACTCTTCTGAAGCTTTCTTT; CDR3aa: CASSLYDSSEAFF
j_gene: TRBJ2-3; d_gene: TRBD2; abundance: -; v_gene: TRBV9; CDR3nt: TGTGCCAGCAGCGGATTAGCGGGGGGGAGCACAGATACGCAGTATTTT; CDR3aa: CASSGLAGGSTDTQYF
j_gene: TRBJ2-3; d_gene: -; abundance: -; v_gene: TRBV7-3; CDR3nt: TGTGCCAGCAGCTATGGGGGGAACACAGATACGCAGTATTTT; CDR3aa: CASSYGGNTDTQYF
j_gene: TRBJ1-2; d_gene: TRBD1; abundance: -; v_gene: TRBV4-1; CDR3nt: TGCGCCAGCAGCTTACCGACAGGGCCCTATGGCTACACCTTC; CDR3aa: CASSLPTGPYGYTF
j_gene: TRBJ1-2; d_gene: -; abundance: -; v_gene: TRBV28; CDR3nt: TGTGCCAGCGGAACAGGACTTGGGGGGGGGTATGGCTACACCTTC; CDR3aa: CASGTGLGGGYGYTF
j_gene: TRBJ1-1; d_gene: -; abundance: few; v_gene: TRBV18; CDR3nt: TGTGCCAGCTCAGCCGGGACACTTGAAGCTTTCTTT; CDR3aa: CASSAGTLEAFF
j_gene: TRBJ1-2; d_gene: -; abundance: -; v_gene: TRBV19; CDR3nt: TGTGCCAGTAAGGGGATAGATGGCTACACCTTC; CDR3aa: CASKGIDGYTF
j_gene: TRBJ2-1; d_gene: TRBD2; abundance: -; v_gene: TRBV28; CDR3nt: TGTGCCAGGGGAACTAAGGGGACTAGCGGGCATTTCTCACCCTCTGACTCCTACAATGAGCAGTTCTTC; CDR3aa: CARGTKGTSGHFSPSDSYNEQFF
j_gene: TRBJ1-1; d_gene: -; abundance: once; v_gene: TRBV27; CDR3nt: TGTGCCAGCCAGACAGGGAACACTGAAGCTTTCTTT; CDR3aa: CASQTGNTEAFF
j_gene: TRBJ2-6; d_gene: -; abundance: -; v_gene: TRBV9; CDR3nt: TGTGCCAGCAGCCGAATGAGCTCTGGGGCCAACGTCCTGACTTTC; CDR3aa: CASSRMSSGANVLTF
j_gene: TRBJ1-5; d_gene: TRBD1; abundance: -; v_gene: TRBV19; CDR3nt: TGTGCCAGTAGTGCGCTGGGGACAGGGAGCAATCAGCCCCAGCATTTT; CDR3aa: CASSALGTGSNQPQHF
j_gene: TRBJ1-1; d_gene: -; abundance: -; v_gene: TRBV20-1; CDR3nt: TGCAGTGCTACCGGGACAGAAGCTTTCTTT; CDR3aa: CSATGTEAFF
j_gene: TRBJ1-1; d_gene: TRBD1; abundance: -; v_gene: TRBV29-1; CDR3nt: TGCAGCGTCGGAACCCGGGACAGGGGGCTGAGGGTTGGAGCTTTCTTT; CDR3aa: CSVGTRDRGLRVGAFF
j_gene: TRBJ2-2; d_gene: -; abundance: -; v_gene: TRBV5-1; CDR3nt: TGCGCCAGCAGCTTGGCCCAGGCAGTAGACACCGGGGAGCTGTTTTTT; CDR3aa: CASSLAQAVDTGELFF
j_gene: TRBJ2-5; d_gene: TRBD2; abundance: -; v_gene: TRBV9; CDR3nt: TGTGCCAGCAGCGTAGGTCTAGCGGGGGGGCTCGTCCGGACCCAGTACTTC; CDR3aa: CASSVGLAGGLVRTQYF
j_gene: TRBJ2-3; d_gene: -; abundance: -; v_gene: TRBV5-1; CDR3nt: TGCGCCAGCAGCTTGGCCTCCAGGGGCACAGATACGCAGTATTTT; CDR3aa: CASSLASRGTDTQYF
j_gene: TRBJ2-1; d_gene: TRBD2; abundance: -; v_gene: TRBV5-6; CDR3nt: TGTGCCAGCAGCTTTGGGCTAGCGGGAAACAATGAGCAGTTCTTC; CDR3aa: CASSFGLAGNNEQFF
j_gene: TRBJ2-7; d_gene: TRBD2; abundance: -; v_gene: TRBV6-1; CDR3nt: TGTGCCAGCAGCCTACTTGGGGCGGGAGCCTACGAGCAGTACTTC; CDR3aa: CASSLLGAGAYEQYF
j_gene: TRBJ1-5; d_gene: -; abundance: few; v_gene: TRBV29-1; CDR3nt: TGCAGCGTTGGGGCAGATCAGCCCCAGCATTTT; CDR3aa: CSVGADQPQHF
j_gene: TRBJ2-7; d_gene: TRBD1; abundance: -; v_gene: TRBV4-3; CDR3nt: TGCGCCAGCAGCCAAGTGACAGGGGGGACTTACGAGCAGTACTTC; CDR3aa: CASSQVTGGTYEQYF
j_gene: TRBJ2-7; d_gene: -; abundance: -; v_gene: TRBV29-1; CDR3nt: TGCAGCGAATGCCGGGACAATAGCTACGAGCAGTACTTC; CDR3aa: CSECRDNSYEQYF
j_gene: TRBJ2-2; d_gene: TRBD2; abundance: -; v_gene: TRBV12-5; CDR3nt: TGTGCTAGTGGTTTGGGGACTAGCGGGGACAACACCGGGGAGCTGTTTTTT; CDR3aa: CASGLGTSGDNTGELFF
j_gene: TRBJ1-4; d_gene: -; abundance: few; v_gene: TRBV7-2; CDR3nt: TGTGCCAGCAGCCCCCTGAGGGTTCTTAATGAAAAACTGTTTTTT; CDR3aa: CASSPLRVLNEKLFF
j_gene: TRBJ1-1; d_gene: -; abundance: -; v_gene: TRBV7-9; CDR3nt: TGTGCCAGCAGCTTACACAGTCTGAACACTGAAGCTTTCTTT; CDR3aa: CASSLHSLNTEAFF
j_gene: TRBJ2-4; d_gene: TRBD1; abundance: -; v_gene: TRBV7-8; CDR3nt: TGTGCCAGCAGCGTCGGGACAGGACAAAACATTCAGTACTTC; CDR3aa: CASSVGTGQNIQYF
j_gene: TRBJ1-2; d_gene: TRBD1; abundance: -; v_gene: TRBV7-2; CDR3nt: TGTGCCAGCAGCCCAGGGGGCGAATATGGCTACACCTTC; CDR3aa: CASSPGGEYGYTF
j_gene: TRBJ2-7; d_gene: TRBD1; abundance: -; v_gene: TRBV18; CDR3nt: TGTGCCAGCTCACCAAACAGAGGACAGGGTGCCCACGAGCAGTACTTC; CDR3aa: CASSPNRGQGAHEQYF
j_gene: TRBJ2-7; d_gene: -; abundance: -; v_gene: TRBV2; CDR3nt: TGTGCCAGCGAGGGTCCCCCGAACTTTTACGAGCAGTACTTC; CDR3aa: CASEGPPNFYEQYF
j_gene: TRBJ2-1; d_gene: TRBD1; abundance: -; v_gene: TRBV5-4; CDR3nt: TGTGCCAGCACCCGGGACAGGGGCGACAATGAGCAGTTCTTC; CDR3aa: CASTRDRGDNEQFF
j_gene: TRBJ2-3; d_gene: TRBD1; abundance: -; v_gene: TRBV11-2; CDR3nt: TGTGCCAGCAGCGAACGGACAGGGAGCACAGATACGCAGTATTTT; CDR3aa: CASSERTGSTDTQYF
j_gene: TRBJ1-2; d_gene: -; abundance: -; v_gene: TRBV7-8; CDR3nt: TGTGCCAGCAGACCCACAGGGTCAAACTATGGCTACACCTTC; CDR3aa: CASRPTGSNYGYTF
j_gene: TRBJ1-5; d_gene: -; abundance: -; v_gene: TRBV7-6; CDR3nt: TGTGCCAGCAGCCCAACAATCAGTATCCAGCCCCAGCATTTT; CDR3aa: CASSPTISIQPQHF
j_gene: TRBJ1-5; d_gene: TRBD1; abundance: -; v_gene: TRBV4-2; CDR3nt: TGTGCCAGCAGCCACTTACAGGGGGACCGGCAGCCCCAGCATTTT; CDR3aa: CASSHLQGDRQPQHF
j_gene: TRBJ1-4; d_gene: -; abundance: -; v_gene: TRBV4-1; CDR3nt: TGCGCCAGCAGCTATCCGGGACAAACTAATGAAAAACTGTTTTTT; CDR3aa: CASSYPGQTNEKLFF
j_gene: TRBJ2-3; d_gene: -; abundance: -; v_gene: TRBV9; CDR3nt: TGTGCCAGCAGCGCCCGTTTGGCGGGGAGAGATACGCAGTATTTT; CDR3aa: CASSARLAGRDTQYF
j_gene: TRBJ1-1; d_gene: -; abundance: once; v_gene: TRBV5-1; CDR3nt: TGCGCCAGCAGCCCGGACGGGGTGAACACTGAAGCTTTCTTT; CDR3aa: CASSPDGVNTEAFF
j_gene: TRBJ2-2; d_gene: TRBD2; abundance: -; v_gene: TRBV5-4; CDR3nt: TGTGCCAGCAGCCGTGGGGAGGGGCACAACGCCGGGGAGCTGTTTTTT; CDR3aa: CASSRGEGHNAGELFF
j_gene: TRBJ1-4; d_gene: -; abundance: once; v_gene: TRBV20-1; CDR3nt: TGCAGTGCTAGCAAGCAGGGAAAGTTTTTT; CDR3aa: CSASKQGKFF
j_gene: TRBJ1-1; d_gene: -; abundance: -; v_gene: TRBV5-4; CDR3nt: TGTGCCAGCAGCAGGCAGGGGAAGCTTGGGGTTGAAGCTTTCTTT; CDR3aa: CASSRQGKLGVEAFF
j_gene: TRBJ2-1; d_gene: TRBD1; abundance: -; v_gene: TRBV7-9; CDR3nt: TGTGCCAGCAGCCCACAGGGGGAACCCTACAATGAGCAGTTCTTC; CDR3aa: CASSPQGEPYNEQFF
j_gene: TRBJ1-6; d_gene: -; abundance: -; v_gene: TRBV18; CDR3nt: TGTGCCAGCTCACCACTACAGGGATGGAGTTCACCCCTCCACTTT; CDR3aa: CASSPLQGWSSPLHF
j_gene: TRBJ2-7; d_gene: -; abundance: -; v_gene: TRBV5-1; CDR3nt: TGCGCCAGCAGCCCCTTAGCAGACAGCTCCTACGAGCAGTACTTC; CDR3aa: CASSPLADSSYEQYF
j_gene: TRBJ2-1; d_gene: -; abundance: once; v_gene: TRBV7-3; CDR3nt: TGTGCCAGCAGCTCCCACCCCGAGTATGAGCAGTTCTTC; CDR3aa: CASSSHPEYEQFF
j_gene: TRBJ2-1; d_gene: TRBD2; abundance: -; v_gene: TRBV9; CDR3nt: TGTGCCAGCAGCGTAGAAGGTAGCGGGAGGGGGGGTGAGCAGTTCTTC; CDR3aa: CASSVEGSGRGGEQFF
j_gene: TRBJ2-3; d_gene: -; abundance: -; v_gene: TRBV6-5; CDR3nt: TGTGCCAGCAGTTTAGCAGGGACGCAGTATTTT; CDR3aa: CASSLAGTQYF
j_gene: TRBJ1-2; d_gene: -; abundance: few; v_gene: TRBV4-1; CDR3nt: TGCGCCAGCAGCCAAGATAGAAGCTATGGCTACACCTTC; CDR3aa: CASSQDRSYGYTF
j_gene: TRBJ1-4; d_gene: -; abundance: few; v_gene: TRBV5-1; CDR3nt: TGCGCCAGCAGCACGGACTCCCGAAACGAAAAACTGTTTTTT; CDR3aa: CASSTDSRNEKLFF
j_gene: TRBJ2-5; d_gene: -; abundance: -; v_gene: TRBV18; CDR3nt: TGTGCCAGCTCACCCAGGGCATTCGAGACCCAGTACTTC; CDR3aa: CASSPRAFETQYF
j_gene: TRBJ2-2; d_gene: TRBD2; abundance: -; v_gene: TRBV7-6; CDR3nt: TGTGCCAGCAGCTTAGTAATTGCGGGAGTGGTCCAGCTCGGGGAGCTGTTTTTT; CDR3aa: CASSLVIAGVVQLGELFF